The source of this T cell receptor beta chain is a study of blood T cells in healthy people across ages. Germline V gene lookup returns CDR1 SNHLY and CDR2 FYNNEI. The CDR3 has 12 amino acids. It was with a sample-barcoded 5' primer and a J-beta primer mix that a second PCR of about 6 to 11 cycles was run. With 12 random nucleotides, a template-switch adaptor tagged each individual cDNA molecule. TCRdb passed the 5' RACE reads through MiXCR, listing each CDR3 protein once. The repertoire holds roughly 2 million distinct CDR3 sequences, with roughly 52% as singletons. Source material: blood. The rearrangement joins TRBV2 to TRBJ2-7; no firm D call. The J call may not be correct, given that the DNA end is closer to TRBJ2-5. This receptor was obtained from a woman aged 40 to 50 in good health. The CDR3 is CASSVLRETQYF. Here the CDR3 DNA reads TGTGCCAGCAGTGTCCTGCGGGAGACCCAGTACTTC.